This entry lists 27 T cell receptor beta chains sequenced from one sample in a study of T-cell reconstitution after alpha-beta-depleted transplantation in children. For TCRbeta, the library was prepared with unique molecular identifiers. TCRdb reanalysed the PCR reads using MiXCR and keeps one entry per CDR3 protein. The sample consists of 200,000 to 250,000 distinct CDR3 sequences, about a quarter of them appearing once. The sequencing here drew on PBMCs, taken before TCRalphabeta/CD19-depleted stem cell transplant. All receptors derive from a girl aged 2 to 9 with Fanconi anemia, due to receive a stem cell transplant.

This clonotype appeared many times. The chain couples TRBV28 to TRBJ2-5; 9 bases line up with TRBD2. CDR3 length equals 13 residues. V shed 6 bases, J shed 5 bases, and the junction held 4 bases outside the gene matches. CDR1 and CDR2 (germline): MDHEN, SYDVKM. DNA for the CDR3: TGTGCCAGCAGGGGGACTAGCTGGGAGACCCAGTACTTC. Encoded protein: CASRGTSWETQYF.

This clonotype was seen repeatedly, ten times or more. This rearrangement joins TRBV28 to TRBJ2-5; the match to TRBD1 covers 9 bases. This CDR3 comprises 13 residues. Germline V CDR1 and CDR2: MDHEN, SYDVKM. V trimming: 7 bases; J trimming: 5 bases; junction bases outside the gene matches: 5. The CDR3, as DNA: TGTGCCAGCAAAATACAGGGGGCCGAGACCCAGTACTTC. The encoded protein is CASKIQGAETQYF.

This clonotype showed up many times. The chain links TRBV29-1 to TRBJ2-1; 13 nucleotides match TRBD2. Per germline, CDR1 SQVTM and CDR2 ANQGSEA. This CDR3 is built from 13 residues. Trimming at V came to 7 bases and at J to 6 bases, leaving 3 bases not matched to a gene. CDR3 coding DNA: TGCAGCGACCGACTAGCGGGGGGCAATGAGCAGTTCTTC. This sequence encodes CSDRLAGGNEQFF.

This clonotype was observed many times. This chain links TRBV7-6 with TRBJ2-5, with 7 bases matching TRBD2. The CDR3 loop spans 15 amino acids. With V trimmed by 0 bases and J by 9 bases, 10 bases remained unmatched. Germline V gene lookup returns CDR1 SGHVS and CDR2 FNYEAQ. The CDR3 DNA is TGTGCCAGCAGCTTAGCGCTAGGGAGGGCATCGGCCCAGTACTTC. Protein sequence: CASSLALGRASAQYF.

This clonotype occurred many times. The chain is built from TRBV29-1 and TRBJ1-2, with D uncertain. The CDR3 consists of 12 residues. V lost 3 bases and J lost 5, with 10 bases in between. Germline V gene data show CDR1 as SQVTM and CDR2 as ANQGSEA. The CDR3 DNA follows: TGCAGCGTTGACAGTGGTTGGTATGGCTACACCTTC. It codes for CSVDSGWYGYTF.

This clonotype was counted ten times or more. V gene TRBV12-3 or TRBV12-4 combines with J gene TRBJ2-1; D might be TRBD2 (5 bases). This CDR3 region has 15 residues. The V and J ends lost 7 bases and 2 bases respectively, with 15 bases between them. The CDR3 nucleotides read TGTGCCAGCATCCCCCGCGGGCGGGCCTACAATGAGCAGTTCTTC. It encodes CASIPRGRAYNEQFF.

The DNA of the CDR3 is TGCAGCGTTGAAGATCGTGAAGCTTTCTTT. Translation gives CSVEDREAFF. The rearrangement uses TRBV29-1 and TRBJ1-1; D unclear. CDR1 SQVTM and CDR2 ANQGSEA come from the germline V gene. Trimming cost V 0 bases and J 7 bases, with 3 bases left between them. This CDR3 has 10 amino acids.

This clonotype was recorded many times. V usage is TRBV12-3 or TRBV12-4 and J usage is TRBJ2-7, with TRBD2 matching 13 bases. J lost 3 bases, V lost 2 bases, and 4 bases had no gene match. The CDR3 runs to 16 residues. The chain's CDR3 is CASSLTSGGVGYEQYF. CDR3 nucleotides: TGTGCCAGCAGTTTAACTAGCGGGGGGGTGGGCTACGAGCAGTACTTC.

The rearrangement uses TRBV19 and TRBJ2-1; 10 bases are shared with TRBD2. The CDR3 loop spans 19 amino acids. J lost 2 bases, V lost 2 bases, and 12 bases had no gene match. The V gene's germline CDR1 is LNHDA and CDR2 SQIVND (reference sequence). CDR3 DNA: TGTGCCAGTAGTATAAACGACCCCCTAGCGGGAGAGCCCTACAATGAGCAGTTCTTC. Translation gives CASSINDPLAGEPYNEQFF.

This clonotype occurred many times. This chain joins TRBV6-2 or TRBV6-3 and TRBJ2-5, with TRBD2 matching over 10 bases. CDR3 length equals 20 residues. V trimming: 0 bases; J trimming: 2 bases; junction bases outside the gene matches: 15. Per germline, CDR1 MNHEY and CDR2 SVGEGT. The CDR3 reads CASSYSTVLAGPGGQETQYF. The DNA for the CDR3 is TGTGCCAGCAGTTACTCGACCGTACTAGCGGGGCCTGGGGGACAAGAGACCCAGTACTTC.

The chain combines TRBV11-2 with TRBJ2-5; 8 positions match TRBD2. V lost 3 bases and J lost 5; bases outside the gene matches: 14. From germline, CDR1 is SGHAT and CDR2 FQNNGV. The length of the CDR3 is 17 residues. CDR3 sequence: CASSLLAGGQWRETQYF. In DNA form, the CDR3 reads TGTGCCAGCAGCTTGTTGGCGGGAGGACAATGGAGGGAGACCCAGTACTTC.

Concerning this clonotype: At one end the junction does not follow the germline gene, possibly because of a read error. V and J are TRBV2 and TRBJ2-1, with a possible D match to TRBD2 (6 bases). Germline CDR1 and CDR2: SNHLY and FYNNEI. CDR3 size: 15 residues. This CDR3 reads CASSEAFGDSLGYGF. The CDR3 DNA follows: TGTGCCAGCAGTGAAGCATTTGGGGACTCCCTTGGGTATGGCTTC.

This clonotype was seen ten or more times. The chain recombines TRBV28 with TRBJ1-2; perhaps TRBD1 as D (5 bases). Germline CDR1 reads MDHEN; CDR2 reads SYDVKM. This CDR3 region has 13 residues. The V end lost 2 bases, the J end lost 4 bases, and 8 bases lay between the germline ends. CDR3 loop: CASSLQGSYGYTF. For the CDR3, the DNA is TGTGCCAGCAGTTTACAGGGTAGCTATGGCTACACCTTC.

This clonotype has ten or more counts. The rearrangement uses TRBV29-1 and TRBJ2-7; 9 bases match TRBD1. V lost 5 bases, J lost 4 bases, and 6 bases stayed unmatched. Germline values: CDR1 SQVTM, CDR2 ANQGSEA. The length of the CDR3 is 13 residues. CDR3 sequence: CSVTGTGIYEQYF. CDR3 coding DNA: TGCAGCGTTACCGGGACAGGGATTTACGAGCAGTACTTC.

Ten or more counts support this clonotype. The chain employs TRBV29-1 and TRBJ2-7; 9 nucleotides match TRBD1. This CDR3 is built from 13 residues. V shed 4 bases and J 6 bases; nucleotides not matched to a gene: 7. From germline, CDR1 is SQVTM and CDR2 ANQGSEA. The CDR3: CSVVGQGSLEQYF. As DNA, the CDR3 is TGCAGCGTTGTTGGACAGGGGTCTCTCGAGCAGTACTTC.

This clonotype was seen a handful of times. This chain joins TRBV29-1 and TRBJ1-2; no firm D call. The CDR3 is 11 amino acids. Trimming removed 4 bases from V and 4 bases from J, with 7 bases in between. Germline values: CDR1 SQVTM, CDR2 ANQGSEA. The CDR3 nucleotides read TGCAGCGTTGTGGTCGGCTATGGCTACACCTTC. This gives the protein CSVVVGYGYTF.

This rearrangement joins TRBV7-9 to TRBJ1-2; D may be TRBD1 (6 bases). V lost 2 bases to trimming and J lost 8 bases, with 12 bases between them. Per germline, CDR1 SEHNR and CDR2 FQNEAQ (reference sequence). This CDR3 is built from 13 residues. The CDR3 DNA follows: TGTGCCAGCAGCTTATCGGGGGGCCGGGGCTACACCTTC. This codes for CASSLSGGRGYTF. Variable domain in full (rest from reference TRBV7-9 and TRBJ1-2): DTGVSQNPRHKITKRGQNVTFRCDPISEHNRLYWYRQTLGQGPEFLTYFQNEAQLEKSRLLSDRFSAERPKGSFSTLEIQRTEQGDSAMYLCASSLSGGRGYTFGSGTRLTVV.

This clonotype was seen only a few times. The rearrangement links TRBV5-1 to TRBJ2-7; 10 nucleotides align to TRBD1. Germline V gene sequence: CDR1 SGHRS, CDR2 YFSETQ. J was trimmed by 5 bases and V by 7 bases; bases with no gene match: 6. The CDR3 loop spans 13 amino acids. The CDR3 sequence: CASHGTGVDEQYF. DNA of the CDR3: TGCGCCAGCCACGGGACAGGGGTCGACGAGCAGTACTTC.

V usage is TRBV29-1 and J usage is TRBJ2-4; maybe TRBD1 (6 bases). Deletions cut 0 bases from V and 8 bases from J, with 14 bases between. Germline assignment: CDR1 SQVTM and CDR2 ANQGSEA. The CDR3 contains 14 residues. This CDR3 reads CSVEDRGEVYIQYF. DNA of the CDR3: TGCAGCGTTGAAGACAGGGGAGAGGTATACATTCAGTACTTC.

This clonotype has at least ten counts. This sequence joins TRBV5-1 and TRBJ1-2, with a tentative D call TRBD1 (6 bases). Germline V gene lookup returns CDR1 SGHRS and CDR2 YFSETQ. The length of the CDR3 is 13 residues. Trimming removed 3 bases from V and 2 bases from J, with 8 bases in between. The CDR3 DNA reads TGCGCCAGCAGCTACGACAGGAACTATGGCTACACCTTC. It specifies CASSYDRNYGYTF.

This chain connects TRBV20-1 to TRBJ2-1; D tentatively fits TRBD1 or TRBD2 (5 bases each). Germline V gene lookup returns CDR1 DFQATT and CDR2 SNEGSKA (reference sequence). Trimming stripped 0 bases from V and 4 bases from J, with 19 bases between. The CDR3 length is 17 residues. The CDR3 here is CSARDGGPYGSYNEQFF. The CDR3 DNA reads as TGCAGTGCTAGAGATGGGGGTCCCTATGGAAGTTACAATGAGCAGTTCTTC.

This clonotype was seen repeatedly, ten times or more. This rearrangement joins TRBV29-1 to TRBJ2-3; D could derive from TRBD1 or TRBD2 (5 bases each). This CDR3 is built from 12 residues. Germline CDR1 SQVTM, CDR2 ANQGSEA. Trimming shortened V by 2 bases and J by 4 bases, and 7 bases separated the two germline ends. CDR3 residues: CSVEQGADTQYF. In DNA form, the CDR3 reads TGCAGCGTTGAACAGGGAGCAGATACGCAGTATTTT.

This clonotype was detected ten times or more. This rearrangement joins TRBV10-3 to TRBJ2-7; tentatively, D is TRBD1 (6 bases). Germline V gene data show CDR1 as ENHRY and CDR2 as SYGVKD. Trimming removed 6 bases at V and 0 bases at J, with 12 bases between. The CDR3 loop spans 14 amino acids. The CDR3 nucleotides read TGTGCCATCAGAGGTAGGGGGATCTCCTACGAGCAGTACTTC. It translates to CAIRGRGISYEQYF.

This clonotype was found many times. This sequence joins TRBV29-1 and TRBJ2-1; D call uncertain. The CDR3 consists of 12 residues. CDR1 SQVTM and CDR2 ANQGSEA come from the germline V gene. Trimming left V 5 bases short and J 7 bases short, with 12 bases between. The CDR3 spells CSVHESRNEQFF. The CDR3 region has the DNA TGCAGCGTTCACGAGTCTAGAAATGAGCAGTTCTTC.

This clonotype appeared a few times. The chain has TRBV24-1 and TRBJ1-3, with D possibly TRBD1 on 5 matching bases. Germline lookup yields CDR1 KGHDR and CDR2 SFDVKD. The CDR3 has 15 residues. Trimming pared 4 bases from V and 0 bases from J, leaving 9 bases between. The CDR3 nucleotides are TGTGCCACCAGTGAAGGGGCCGACTCTGGAAACACCATATATTTT. It encodes CATSEGADSGNTIYF.

The rearrangement uses TRBV21-1 and TRBJ2-1; the listed D gene, TRBD2, was not tested against the DNA. TRBV21-1 is annotated as a pseudogene. The CDR3 consists of 16 residues. The CDR3 spells CASSKVEGSSYNEQFF. The CDR3 nucleotides read TGTGCCAGCAGCAAAGTCGAGGGCAGCTCCTACAATGAGCAGTTCTTC.

The table lists this clonotype with a few counts. The chain joins TRBV6-1 to TRBJ1-3; D uncertain. The CDR3 runs 13 residues. Germline V gene lookup returns CDR1 MNHNS and CDR2 SASEGT. V was clipped by 4 bases and J by 6 bases, with 10 bases between them. CDR3 residues: CASSVGPKNTIYF. The CDR3 DNA is TGTGCCAGCAGTGTTGGACCGAAAAACACCATATATTTT.